Shown below are 22 T cell receptor beta chains from a single sample sequenced in a study of cytomegalovirus exposure and HLA in healthy donors. 60 Vbeta and 13 Jbeta primers were used in PCR. Repertoires were generated with immunoSEQ multiplex PCR, while TCRdb's copy carries only in-frame clones and drops some. Of around 150,000 clones listed, more than 80% were seen once; the top ten hold roughly 4%. The sequencing sample was made of PBMCs. The receptors were gathered from a woman between 40 and 50 years old in good health and CMV-seropositive.

This clone turned up a few times. V usage is TRBV7-3 and J usage is TRBJ2-3, with TRBD1 identical over 8 bases. The germline CDR1 and CDR2 sequences are SGHTA and FQGTGA. Trimming cost V 3 bases and J 1 base; bases outside gene matches: 3. The CDR3 runs 15 residues. The CDR3 nucleotides are TGTGCCAGCAGCTTTCAGGGGGCGGGCACAGATACGCAGTATTTT. Translated: CASSFQGAGTDTQYF.

This chain joins TRBV2 and TRBJ2-5, with 9 positions matching TRBD1. The J call may be wrong; the DNA end is better matched by TRBJ2-7. The CDR3 has 16 residues. In germline, CDR1 is SNHLY, CDR2 FYNNEI. The DNA of the CDR3 is TGTGCCAGCAGTGCCCGAGGGACAGGGCCCCTATACGAGCAGTACTTC. As protein: CASSARGTGPLYEQYF.

The chain carries TRBV5-1 and TRBJ2-7; TRBD1 agrees at 9 bases. Germline trimming cut 6 bases from V and 6 bases from J; bases unmatched to any gene: 10. The V gene's germline CDR1 is SGHRS and CDR2 YFSETQ. The CDR3 covers 14 residues. For the CDR3, the DNA is TGCGCCAGCACCGAGGGGACAGGGTTCGTCGAGCAGTACTTC. Translated: CASTEGTGFVEQYF.

The chain couples TRBV6-5 to TRBJ2-5; 9 bases line up with TRBD1. From germline, CDR1 is MNHEY and CDR2 SVGAGI. CDR3 length: 15 amino acids. Trimming took 6 bases from V and 5 from J; bases not matched to a gene: 10. DNA of the CDR3: TGTGCCAGCAGCTCCGGGACAGGGCTATCGGAGACCCAGTACTTC. Its translation: CASSSGTGLSETQYF.

V is TRBV11-2 and J is TRBJ2-1, with 7 positions matching TRBD1. Per the germline V gene, CDR1 is SGHAT and CDR2 is FQNNGV. This CDR3 is built from 15 residues. Trimming took 5 bases from V and 5 from J; bases not matched to a gene: 9. In DNA, the CDR3 is TGTGCCAGCAGCCCAGCCGGGACAGTAAACAATGAGCAGTTCTTC. Translation: CASSPAGTVNNEQFF.

Here the CDR3 DNA reads TGCGCCAGCAGCTTGGCCGGGAGGGGGGAGTACAATGAGCAGTTCTTC. This sequence encodes CASSLAGRGEYNEQFF. This sequence joins TRBV5-1 and TRBJ2-1, with TRBD2 identical over 8 bases. Germline assignment: CDR1 SGHRS and CDR2 YFSETQ. This CDR3 contains 16 residues. V trimming: 0 bases; J trimming: 4 bases; junction bases outside the gene matches: 6.

The chain joins TRBV28 to TRBJ1-2; D unresolved. Germline V CDR1 and CDR2: MDHEN, SYDVKM. With 6 bases removed from V and 8 bases from J, the gap between germline ends came to 13 bases. This CDR3 region has 12 residues. CDR3 DNA sequence: TGTGCCAGCAGCCAAGGTCCGCGGGGCTACACCTTC. Protein: CASSQGPRGYTF.

This clone was detected only once. V is TRBV7-2 and J is TRBJ2-1, with unresolved D. The CDR3 extends over 16 amino acids. In germline, CDR1 is SGHTA, CDR2 FQGNSA. Trimming took 5 bases from V and 1 from J, leaving 15 bases between them. The CDR3 sequence: CASSPQVGRSYNEQFF. The CDR3 DNA reads TGTGCCAGCAGCCCCCAAGTCGGTAGATCCTACAATGAGCAGTTCTTC.

The chain couples TRBV27 to TRBJ2-1, with TRBD1 matching over 9 bases. The germline V gene encodes CDR1 MNHEY and CDR2 SMNVEV (reference sequence). The CDR3 totals 16 residues. The junction had 8 bases not matched to a gene; V was cut back by 5 bases and J by 3 bases. CDR3 sequence reads: CASSPGDRAYYNEQFF. DNA for the CDR3: TGTGCCAGCAGTCCCGGGGACAGGGCCTACTACAATGAGCAGTTCTTC.

This rearrangement joins TRBV28 to TRBJ2-1; 8 bases are shared with TRBD2. The CDR3 is 14 amino acids. Losses at the gene ends were 3 bases for V and 7 bases for J; bases not matched to a gene: 5. Germline values: CDR1 MDHEN, CDR2 SYDVKM. The DNA for the CDR3 is TGTGCCAGCAGTTTCGGGGGGGGGTCAAATGAGCAGTTCTTC. This gives the protein CASSFGGGSNEQFF.

The chain is built from TRBV28 and TRBJ2-5; 7 bases are shared with TRBD2. The CDR3 runs 15 residues. J was trimmed by 2 bases and V by 7 bases; bases with no gene match: 10. The germline V gene has CDR1 MDHEN and CDR2 SYDVKM. CDR3 in amino acids: CASTLGGNYQETQYF. The CDR3 nucleotides read TGTGCCAGCACTTTGGGGGGGAACTATCAAGAGACCCAGTACTTC.

The gene calls are TRBV7-6 and TRBJ2-1; D not certain. This CDR3 contains 13 residues. Germline CDR1 reads SGHVS; CDR2 reads FNYEAQ. The V gene lost 0 bases and the J gene lost 4 bases, with 4 bases spanning the gap. CDR3 region: CASSLAQYNEQFF. The CDR3 bases are TGTGCCAGCAGCTTAGCACAGTACAATGAGCAGTTCTTC.

This clone showed up just once. The V gene is TRBV7-9, the J gene TRBJ1-1, with a possible D match to TRBD1 (6 bases). Trimming took off 4 bases at V and 0 bases at J, with 12 bases between the two ends. CDR1 is SEHNR, CDR2 FQNEAQ, per germline (reference sequence). The CDR3 extends over 15 amino acids. CDR3: CASSSSGTMNTEAFF. The DNA of the CDR3 is TGTGCCAGCAGCTCCTCCGGGACAATGAACACTGAAGCTTTCTTT.

The chain combines TRBV5-1 with TRBJ2-3; 13 positions match TRBD2. This CDR3 has 16 residues. In germline, CDR1 is SGHRS, CDR2 YFSETQ. The V and J ends lost 2 bases and 5 bases, in that order; junction bases with no gene match: 5. The DNA for the CDR3 is TGCGCCAGCAGCTTATATGGACTAGCGGGAGTAGATACGCAGTATTTT. This gives the protein CASSLYGLAGVDTQYF.

CDR3 DNA: TGTGCCAGCAGCTTAGGGGGACTAGCGGGAGACGAGCAGTACTTC. The encoded protein is CASSLGGLAGDEQYF. The genes are TRBV13 and TRBJ2-5; TRBD2 matches at 14 bases. The end of the DNA is better explained by TRBJ2-7, so the J call may be wrong. Germline V gene lookup returns CDR1 PRHDT and CDR2 FYEKMQ (reference sequence). The CDR3 contains 15 residues.

This clone has just one count. This chain joins TRBV27 and TRBJ2-1; a weak D match, TRBD1 (5 bases). Trimming shortened V by 4 bases and J by 2 bases, and 12 bases separated the two germline ends. Germline V CDR1 and CDR2: MNHEY, SMNVEV (reference sequence). This CDR3 region has 15 residues. The CDR3 DNA reads as TGTGCCAGCAGTTATCAGGGAAACCCCTACAATGAGCAGTTCTTC. Its translation: CASSYQGNPYNEQFF.

The V gene is TRBV7-3, the J gene TRBJ2-1; 8 bases line up with TRBD2. The V gene's germline CDR1 is SGHTA and CDR2 FQGTGA. The length of the CDR3 is 14 residues. The junction had 4 bases not matched to a gene; V was cut back by 1 base and J by 8 bases. In nucleotides, the CDR3 is TGTGCCAGCAGCTTAAATGCGGGACTAGATGAGCAGTTCTTC. Translating gives CASSLNAGLDEQFF.

The chain recombines TRBV7-8 with TRBJ2-5, with TRBD1 matching 7 bases. V lost 4 bases and J lost 2; bases outside the gene matches: 4. The CDR3 covers 14 residues. Germline CDR1 is SGHVS and CDR2 is FQNEAQ. The CDR3 DNA is TGTGCCAGCAGCTCGACAGGGATTCAAGAGACCCAGTACTTC. Its translation is CASSSTGIQETQYF.

V is TRBV5-6 and J is TRBJ1-3, with TRBD1 matching over 10 bases. The CDR3 sequence is 17 residues long. With 2 bases clipped from V and 4 bases from J, the junction kept 9 bases outside the gene matches. Germline CDR1 reads SGHDT; CDR2 reads YYEEEE. This chain's CDR3 is CASSLQRDRGSGNTIYF. In nucleotides, the CDR3 is TGTGCCAGCAGCTTACAACGGGACAGGGGTTCGGGAAACACCATATATTTT.

The rearrangement links TRBV10-2 to TRBJ2-1; 7 bases agree with TRBD1. The length of the CDR3 is 15 residues. J gave up 5 bases and V 6 bases, and 10 bases lay outside the gene matches. Per the germline V gene, CDR1 is WSHSY and CDR2 is SAAADI. The CDR3 DNA reads as TGCGCCAGCAGGTACAGGGGTGGACACCACAATGAGCAGTTCTTC. Protein: CASRYRGGHHNEQFF.

This chain connects TRBV28 to TRBJ2-3; a weak D match, TRBD2 (6 bases). The V and J ends lost 7 bases and 5 bases respectively, with 13 bases between them. Germline CDR1 MDHEN, CDR2 SYDVKM. CDR3 size: 13 residues. CDR3 region: CASNGRGGDTQYF. DNA of the CDR3: TGTGCCAGCAATGGTCGGGGAGGAGATACGCAGTATTTT.

This chain connects TRBV29-1 to TRBJ1-1; TRBD1 matches 7 bases. CDR3 length: 14 amino acids. The V gene's germline CDR1 is SQVTM and CDR2 ANQGSEA. The trim removed 7 bases at V and 3 bases at J, leaving 11 bases unmatched. CDR3 loop: CSAIQGSFDTEAFF. The CDR3 bases are TGCAGCGCTATACAGGGGAGCTTTGACACTGAAGCTTTCTTT.